The T cell receptor (beta chain) described here comes from a study of T cell responses to AZD1222 COVID-19 vaccine. Study summary: Second-dose schedules of about 4 or about 12 weeks were combined. Broader study findings: Seropositive status at baseline applied to only five or six AZD1222 recipients. With dominance at 160-218 and 743-854, vaccine-associated CD4 TCRs spanned spike.

The J segment lost 2 bases and the V segment lost 5 bases, leaving 4 bases of the junction unmatched. CDR1 is LNHDA and CDR2 is SQIVND in the germline V gene (reference sequence). This CDR3 comprises 15 residues. Remarks on this clone: What it recognizes is unknown.

Clones were read by immunoSEQ multiplex PCR, and TCRdb kept only the in-frame ones, dropping some. The repertoire holds 120,000 to 150,000 clones, with roughly nine tenths as singletons. The source of this sequence is an adult in good health. The chain has TRBV19 and TRBJ1-4, with 8 nucleotides matching TRBD1. The sequences come from peripheral blood, collected on day 0 of AZD1222 vaccination. The CDR3 DNA follows: TGTGCCAGTAGTTCCCACAGGGGGACTAATGAAAAACTGTTTTTT. It translates to CASSSHRGTNEKLFF.